A single sample is the source of the 13 T cell receptor beta chains below, sequenced in a study of molecular identifiers for immune sequencing clone quantification. One entry per CDR3 protein, called by TCRdb with MiXCR from the PCR reads. The sample includes under 800,000 distinct CDR3 sequences, around 25% of them seen just once. Material for sequencing was naive CD8+ T cells from blood, with Jurkat cell RNA spiked in. Subset given: FACS-sorted CD8+CD4-CCR7+CD45RA+ naive T cells. The receptors derive from a human donor in good health. Some libraries in this study had Jurkat cell RNA spiked in.

CDR3 bases: TGTGCCTGGAGCCATGGGGCTGGAACCTACGAGCAGTACTTC. Its translation: CAWSHGAGTYEQYF. J is TRBJ2-7 and V is TRBV30, with TRBD1 as a possible D gene (5 bases). Germline values: CDR1 GTSNPN, CDR2 SVGIG (reference sequence). CDR3 size: 14 residues. The V end lost 3 bases, the J end lost 2 bases, and 14 bases lay between the germline ends.

This clonotype occurred a few times. CDR3 sequence: CASSAQAGTTNTGELFF. In DNA, the CDR3 is TGTGCCAGCAGCGCCCAAGCCGGGACCACGAACACCGGGGAGCTGTTTTTT. The chain links TRBV9 to TRBJ2-2; D is perhaps TRBD1 or TRBD2 (5 bases each). V lost 3 bases and J 0 bases, leaving 15 bases between the germline ends. Germline CDR1 reads SGDLS; CDR2 reads YYNGEE. The CDR3 has 17 amino acids.

A few counts support this clonotype. The rearrangement links TRBV12-3 or TRBV12-4 to TRBJ2-7; D may be TRBD2 (5 bases). CDR3 length equals 12 residues. Trimming stripped 4 bases from V and 2 bases from J, with 6 bases between. The CDR3 sequence is CASSWTAYEQYF. CDR3 DNA: TGTGCCAGCAGTTGGACTGCCTACGAGCAGTACTTC.

This clonotype came up many times. The chain couples TRBV29-1 to TRBJ1-1; D is ambiguous. This CDR3 is built from 13 residues. V was trimmed by 4 bases and J by 0 bases, leaving 9 bases between them. Germline loops: CDR1 SQVTM, CDR2 ANQGSEA. In nucleotides, the CDR3 is TGCAGCGTTGTCCAGACAATGAACACTGAAGCTTTCTTT. It codes for CSVVQTMNTEAFF.

This clonotype was counted only a few times. This chain uses TRBV2 with TRBJ1-3; TRBD1 is a possible D gene (6 bases). V dropped 2 bases and J dropped 4 bases, with 15 bases sitting between them. CDR1 is SNHLY, CDR2 FYNNEI, per germline. This CDR3 has 16 amino acids. The CDR3 here is CASSEQGNVGGNTIYF. The CDR3 coding sequence is TGTGCCAGCAGTGAACAGGGGAATGTTGGAGGAAACACCATATATTTT.

This clonotype showed up many times. The chain carries TRBV6-2 or TRBV6-3 and TRBJ1-2; no firm D call. Germline-derived CDR1 and CDR2 are MNHEY and SVGEGT. This CDR3 contains 11 residues. V was shortened by 5 bases and J by 5 bases, with 6 bases between the two germline ends. The CDR3, as DNA: TGTGCCAGCAGTCTACGATATGGCTACACCTTC. Protein sequence: CASSLRYGYTF.

The DNA for the CDR3 is TGTGCCAGCAGTGAAGTTGCAGGGGGCGCGAGTAACTATGGCTACACCTTC. Its protein is CASSEVAGGASNYGYTF. The rearrangement joins TRBV2 to TRBJ1-2; TRBD1 agrees at 8 bases. The germline V gene encodes CDR1 SNHLY and CDR2 FYNNEI. CDR3 size: 17 residues. V lost 1 base, J lost 1 base, and 8 bases stayed unmatched.

This sequence joins TRBV19 and TRBJ1-5, with D possibly matching TRBD1 (6 bases). This CDR3 has 15 residues. Germline V gene lookup returns CDR1 LNHDA and CDR2 SQIVND (reference sequence). V lost 2 bases, J lost 7 bases, and 15 bases lay in between. In DNA, the CDR3 is TGTGCCAGTAGTATAACTACAGGGAGACGGCAGCCCCAGCATTTT. It translates to CASSITTGRRQPQHF.

This clonotype was found many times. V usage is TRBV19 and J usage is TRBJ2-3; D gene uncertain. Trimming took off 2 bases at V and 5 bases at J, with 8 bases between the two ends. CDR3 size: 13 residues. CDR1 LNHDA and CDR2 SQIVND come from the germline V gene (reference sequence). CDR3 in amino acids: CASSILFLDTQYF. CDR3 DNA: TGTGCCAGTAGTATACTATTTTTAGATACGCAGTATTTT.

Remarks on this clonotype: A clone one base away is much larger, so this may be a read error. This rearrangement joins TRBV7-9 to TRBJ1-5; D not certain. The CDR3 is 15 residues long. Germline V gene lookup returns CDR1 SEHNR and CDR2 FQNEAQ (reference sequence). The V end was cut by 5 bases, the J end by 6 bases, with 17 bases between. In nucleotides, the CDR3 is TGTGCCAGCAGCCTAGGATCCAGGTCGGGTCAGCCCCAGCATTTT. Protein product: CASSLGSRSGQPQHF.

J is TRBJ2-3 and V is TRBV9, with 8 bases fitting TRBD2. The junction had 4 bases not matched to a gene; V was cut back by 1 base and J by 6 bases. CDR3 length: 14 amino acids. The V gene's germline CDR1 is SGDLS and CDR2 YYNGEE. The CDR3 sequence is CASSVSSGADTQYF. DNA of the CDR3: TGTGCCAGCAGCGTAAGTAGCGGGGCCGATACGCAGTATTTT.

This clonotype has at least ten counts. This chain joins TRBV5-4 and TRBJ2-7; D may be TRBD2 (7 bases). Trimming cost V 4 bases and J 7 bases, with 18 bases left between them. The CDR3 is 14 residues long. Germline V CDR1 and CDR2: SGHNT, YYREEE (reference sequence). CDR3 region: CASSPDGGAGEQYF. In nucleotides, the CDR3 is TGTGCCAGCAGCCCCGATGGGGGGGCGGGTGAGCAGTACTTC.

In the case of this clonotype: At one end, the junction sequence differs from germline, possibly due to a read error. The chain is built from TRBV6-1 and TRBJ1-4; D is unresolved. The CDR3 covers 13 residues. CDR1 and CDR2 from the germline V gene are MNHNS and SASEGT. The CDR3 sequence: CATKPPRNAKLFF. The CDR3 nucleotides are TGTGCCACGAAGCCCCCCAGAAATGCAAAACTGTTTTTT.